This T cell receptor (beta chain) is from a study of cytomegalovirus exposure and HLA in healthy donors. The germline V gene encodes CDR1 SQVTM and CDR2 ANQGSEA. This CDR3 region has 10 residues. Trimming pared 4 bases from V and 7 bases from J, leaving 7 bases between. Measured with immunoSEQ multiplex PCR; TCRdb has only the in-frame clones, and not every one. The sample records some 74,000 clones, 80% to 95% being singletons. The sequenced sample consisted of PBMCs. This rearrangement joins TRBV29-1 to TRBJ1-2; the D gene is possibly TRBD1 (6 bases). The origin of this receptor is a woman aged 30 to 39 in good health and CMV-seronegative. The CDR3 bases are TGCAGCGTTGGGGGGCCTGGCTACACCTTC. Protein: CSVGGPGYTF. The entire variable domain, with the rest obtained from reference TRBV29-1 and TRBJ1-2, is as follows: SAVISQKPSRDICQRGTSLTIQCQVDSQVTMMFWYRQQPGQSLTLIATANQGSEATYESGFVIDKFPISRPNLTFSTLTVSNMSPEDSSIYLCSVGGPGYTFGSGTRLTVV.